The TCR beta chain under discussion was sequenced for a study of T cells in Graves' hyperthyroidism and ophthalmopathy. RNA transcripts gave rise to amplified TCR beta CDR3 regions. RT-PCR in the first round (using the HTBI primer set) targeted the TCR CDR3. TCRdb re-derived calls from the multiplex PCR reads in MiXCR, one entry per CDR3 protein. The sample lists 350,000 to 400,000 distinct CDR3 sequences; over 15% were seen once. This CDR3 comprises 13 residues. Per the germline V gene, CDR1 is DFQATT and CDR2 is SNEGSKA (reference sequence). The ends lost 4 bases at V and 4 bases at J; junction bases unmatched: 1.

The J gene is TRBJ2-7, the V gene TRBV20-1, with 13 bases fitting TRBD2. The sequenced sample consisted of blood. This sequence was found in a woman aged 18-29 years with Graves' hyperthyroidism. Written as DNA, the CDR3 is TGCAGTGCTAAGACTAGCGGGGGGTACGAGCAGTACTTC. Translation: CSAKTSGGYEQYF.